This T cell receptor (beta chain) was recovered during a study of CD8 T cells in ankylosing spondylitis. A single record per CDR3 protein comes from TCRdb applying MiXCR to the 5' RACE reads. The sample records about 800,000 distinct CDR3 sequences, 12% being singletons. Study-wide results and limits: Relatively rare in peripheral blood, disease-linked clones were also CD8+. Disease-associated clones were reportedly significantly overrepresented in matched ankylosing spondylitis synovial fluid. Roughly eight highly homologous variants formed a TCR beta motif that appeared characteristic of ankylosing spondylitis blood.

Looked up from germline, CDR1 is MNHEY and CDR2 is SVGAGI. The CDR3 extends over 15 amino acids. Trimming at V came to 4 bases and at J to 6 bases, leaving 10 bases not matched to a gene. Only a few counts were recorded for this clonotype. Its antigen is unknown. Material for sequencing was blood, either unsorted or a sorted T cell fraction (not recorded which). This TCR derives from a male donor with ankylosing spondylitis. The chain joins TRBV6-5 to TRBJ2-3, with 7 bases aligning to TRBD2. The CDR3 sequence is CASSSLGGLVDTQYF. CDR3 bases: TGTGCCAGCAGTTCCCTGGGGGGGTTGGTGGATACGCAGTATTTT.